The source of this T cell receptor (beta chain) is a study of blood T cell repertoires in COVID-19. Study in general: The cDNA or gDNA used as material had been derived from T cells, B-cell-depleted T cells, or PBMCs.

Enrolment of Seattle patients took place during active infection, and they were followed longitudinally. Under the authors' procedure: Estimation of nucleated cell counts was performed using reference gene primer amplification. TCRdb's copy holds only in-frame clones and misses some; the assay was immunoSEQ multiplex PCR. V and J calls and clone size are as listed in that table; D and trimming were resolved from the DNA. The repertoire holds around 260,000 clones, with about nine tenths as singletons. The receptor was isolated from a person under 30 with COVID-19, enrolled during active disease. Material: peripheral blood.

This chain's CDR3 is CASSYQGANYEQYF. In DNA, the CDR3 is TGTGCCAGCAGCTATCAGGGGGCTAACTACGAGCAGTACTTC. This rearrangement joins TRBV7-2 to TRBJ2-7; 8 nucleotides agree with TRBD1. Losses at the gene ends were 4 bases for V and 3 bases for J; bases not matched to a gene: 5. Looked up from germline, CDR1 is SGHTA and CDR2 is FQGNSA. The CDR3 runs 14 residues.